This entry lists 2 T cell receptor beta chains sequenced from one sample in a study of control samples from healthy donors and cancer patients. Assay: immunoSEQ multiplex PCR; the TCRdb copy retains only in-frame clones and omits some. The sample gives about 270,000 clones, almost 85% of which show up once; more than 10% is in the top ten. The sample comprised PBMCs. These receptors came from a woman aged 55-69 years with lung cancer.

The chain links TRBV7-9 to TRBJ2-3; a possible D gene is TRBD2 (7 bases). V dropped 0 bases and J dropped 8 bases, with 18 bases sitting between them. Per germline, CDR1 SEHNR and CDR2 FQNEAQ (reference sequence). CDR3 length: 16 residues. The CDR3 protein is CASSLAGGGPRGTQYF. The CDR3 nucleotides read TGTGCCAGCAGCTTAGCAGGGGGGGGCCCAAGGGGTACGCAGTATTTT.

J is TRBJ2-1 and V is TRBV3-1 (or the pseudogene TRBV3-2), with TRBD1 matching 12 bases. Trimming at V came to 1 base and at J to 10 bases, leaving 8 bases not matched to a gene. The V gene's germline CDR1 is LGHDT and CDR2 YNNKEL (reference sequence). This CDR3 has 16 residues. CDR3 in amino acids: CASSQVWGQGAREQFF. CDR3 nucleotide sequence: TGTGCCAGCAGCCAAGTGTGGGGACAGGGGGCAAGGGAGCAGTTCTTC.